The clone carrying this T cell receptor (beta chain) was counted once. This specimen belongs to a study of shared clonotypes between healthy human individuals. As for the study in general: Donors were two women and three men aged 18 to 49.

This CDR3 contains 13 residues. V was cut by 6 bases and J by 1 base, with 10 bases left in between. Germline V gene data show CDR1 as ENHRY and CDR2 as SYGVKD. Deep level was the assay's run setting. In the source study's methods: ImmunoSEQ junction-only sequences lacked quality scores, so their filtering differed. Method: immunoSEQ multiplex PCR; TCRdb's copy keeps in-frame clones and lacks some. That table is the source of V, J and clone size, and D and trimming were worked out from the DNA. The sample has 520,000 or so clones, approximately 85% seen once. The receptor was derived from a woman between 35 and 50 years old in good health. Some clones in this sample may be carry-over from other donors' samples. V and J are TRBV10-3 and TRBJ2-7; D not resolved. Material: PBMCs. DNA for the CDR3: TGTGCCATCAGGGCTTCAGCTTCCTACGAGCAGTACTTC. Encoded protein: CAIRASASYEQYF.